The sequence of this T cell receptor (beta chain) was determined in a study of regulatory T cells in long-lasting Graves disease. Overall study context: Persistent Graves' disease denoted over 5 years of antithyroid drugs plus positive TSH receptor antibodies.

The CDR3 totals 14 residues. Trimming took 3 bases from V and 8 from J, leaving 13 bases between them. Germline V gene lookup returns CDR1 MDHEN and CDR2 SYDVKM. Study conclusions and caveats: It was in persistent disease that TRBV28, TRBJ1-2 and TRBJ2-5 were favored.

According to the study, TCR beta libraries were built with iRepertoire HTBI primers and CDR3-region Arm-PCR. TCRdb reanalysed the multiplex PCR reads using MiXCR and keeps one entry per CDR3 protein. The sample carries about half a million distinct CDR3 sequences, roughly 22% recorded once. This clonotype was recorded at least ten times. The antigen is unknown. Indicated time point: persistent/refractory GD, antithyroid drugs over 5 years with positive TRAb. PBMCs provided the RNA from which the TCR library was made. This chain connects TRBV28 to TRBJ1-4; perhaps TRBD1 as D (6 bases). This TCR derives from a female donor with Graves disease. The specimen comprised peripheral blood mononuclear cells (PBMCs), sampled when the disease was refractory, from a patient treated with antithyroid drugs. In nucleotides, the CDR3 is TGTGCCAGCAGTTTGGGGGGCGTTGGAGAAAAACTGTTTTTT. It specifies CASSLGGVGEKLFF. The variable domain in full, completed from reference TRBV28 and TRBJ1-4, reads DVKVTQSSRYLVKRTGEKVFLECVQDMDHENMFWYRQDPGLGLRLIYFSYDVKMKEKGDIPEGYSVSREKKERFSLILESASTNQTSMYLCASSLGGVGEKLFFGSGTQLSVL.